The entry that follows covers one T cell receptor (beta chain) sequence. This sample is drawn from a study of PD-L1 blockade in urothelial cancer. About the research overall: At 3 weeks (second dose) and 6 weeks after starting treatment, blood was analyzed.

The junction had 5 bases not matched to a gene; V was cut back by 5 bases and J by 0 bases. The CDR3 spans 16 residues. From germline, CDR1 is KGHSH and CDR2 LQKENI. PCRs were each spiked with synthetic TCR analog templates. TCRdb's copy holds only in-frame clones and misses some; the assay was immunoSEQ multiplex PCR. Of around 35,000 clones listed, 82% are singletons. The sequence derives from a man in his 60s with urothelial cancer. This sample comprised PBMCs, obtained around atezolizumab (anti-PD-L1) treatment. V and J are TRBV18 and TRBJ1-3; 9 bases line up with TRBD1. This chain's CDR3 is CASSAGQGHSGNTIYF. CDR3 sequence (DNA): TGTGCCAGCTCAGCCGGACAGGGGCACTCTGGAAACACCATATATTTT.